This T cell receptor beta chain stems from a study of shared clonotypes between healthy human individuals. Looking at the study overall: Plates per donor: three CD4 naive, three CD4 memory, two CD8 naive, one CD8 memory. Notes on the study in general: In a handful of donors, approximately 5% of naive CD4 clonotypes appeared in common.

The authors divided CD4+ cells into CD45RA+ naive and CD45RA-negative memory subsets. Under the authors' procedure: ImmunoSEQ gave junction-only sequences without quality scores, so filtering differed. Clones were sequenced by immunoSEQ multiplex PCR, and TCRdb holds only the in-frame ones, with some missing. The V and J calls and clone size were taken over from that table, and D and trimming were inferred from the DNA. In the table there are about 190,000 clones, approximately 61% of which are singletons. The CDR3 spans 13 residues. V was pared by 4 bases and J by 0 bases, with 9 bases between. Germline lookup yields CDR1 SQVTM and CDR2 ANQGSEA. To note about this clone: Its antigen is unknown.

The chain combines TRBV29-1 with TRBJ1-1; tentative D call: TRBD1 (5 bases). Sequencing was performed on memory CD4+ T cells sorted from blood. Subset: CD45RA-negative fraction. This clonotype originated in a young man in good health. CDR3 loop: CSVGVDMNTEAFF. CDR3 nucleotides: TGCAGCGTTGGGGTGGACATGAACACTGAAGCTTTCTTT.